This T cell receptor beta chain came from a study of molecular identifiers for immune sequencing clone quantification. General observations from the study: Naive cells had under 1% of molecules in clones above 20 RNA copies, effectors over 99%.

This CDR3 is built from 16 residues. The V and J ends lost 1 base and 2 bases, in that order; junction bases with no gene match: 4. Germline-derived CDR1 and CDR2 are MNHEY and SVGEGT. Sorting recovered naive CD8 T cells on a CD8+CD4-CCR7+CD45RA+ profile. TCRdb passed the PCR reads through MiXCR, listing each CDR3 protein once. The table lists about 640,000 distinct CDR3 sequences, 15% to 20% of them singletons, with about 0.9% in the top ten. This clonotype has a count of ten or more. Its antigen remains unidentified. The rearrangement links TRBV6-2 or TRBV6-3 to TRBJ1-5; 8 bases line up with TRBD1. Sequencing was done on a sample of naive CD8+ T cells from blood, with Jurkat cell RNA spiked in. Subset noted: FACS-sorted CD8+CD4-CCR7+CD45RA+ naive T cells. This receptor was obtained from a human donor in good health. Some libraries in this study had Jurkat cell RNA spiked in. CDR3 region: CASSYLPGQGNQPQHF. The CDR3, as DNA: TGTGCCAGCAGTTACTTGCCGGGACAGGGCAATCAGCCCCAGCATTTT.